The entry that follows covers one TCR beta chain sequence. Trimming cost V 4 bases and J 6 bases; bases outside gene matches: 10. The CDR3 covers 17 residues. Germline loops: CDR1 MNHEY, CDR2 SMNVEV (reference sequence). The data were produced by immunoSEQ multiplex PCR, yet TCRdb's version contains in-frame clones alone and is incomplete. The table includes 85,000 to 90,000 clones, around nine tenths detected once. This specimen belongs to a study of T cell responses to AZD1222 COVID-19 vaccine. The source of this sequence is an adult in good health. This chain links TRBV27 with TRBJ1-6, with 9 bases lining up with TRBD1. Here the sequenced sample was peripheral blood, taken on day 0 of AZD1222 vaccination. The CDR3 DNA sequence: TGTGCCAGCAGTTCGACAGGGGGTAATCGGTCTAATTCACCCCTCCACTTT. Translated: CASSSTGGNRSNSPLHF.